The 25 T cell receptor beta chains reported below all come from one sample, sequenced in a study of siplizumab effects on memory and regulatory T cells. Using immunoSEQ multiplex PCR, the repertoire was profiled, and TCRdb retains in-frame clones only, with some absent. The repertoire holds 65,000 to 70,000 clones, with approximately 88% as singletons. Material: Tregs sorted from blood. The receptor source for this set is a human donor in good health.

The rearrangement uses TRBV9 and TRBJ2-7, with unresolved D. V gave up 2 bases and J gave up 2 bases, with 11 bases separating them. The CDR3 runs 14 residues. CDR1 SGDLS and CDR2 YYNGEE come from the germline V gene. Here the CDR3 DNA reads TGTGCCAGCAGCGTGGATGGGGTTGCCTACGAGCAGTACTTC. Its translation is CASSVDGVAYEQYF.

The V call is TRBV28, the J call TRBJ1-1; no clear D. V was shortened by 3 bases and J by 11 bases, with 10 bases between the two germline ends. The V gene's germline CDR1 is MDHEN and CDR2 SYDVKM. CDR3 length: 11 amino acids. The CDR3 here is CASSFLNLAFF. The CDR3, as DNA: TGTGCCAGCAGTTTTCTGAATTTGGCTTTCTTT.

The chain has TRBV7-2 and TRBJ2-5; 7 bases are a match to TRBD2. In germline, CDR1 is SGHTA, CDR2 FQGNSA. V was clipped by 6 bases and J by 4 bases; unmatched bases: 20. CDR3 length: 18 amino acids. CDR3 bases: TGTGCCAGCAGTTGGACCGGGACTATCCTAGGAGGAGGAGAGACCCAGTACTTC. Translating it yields CASSWTGTILGGGETQYF.

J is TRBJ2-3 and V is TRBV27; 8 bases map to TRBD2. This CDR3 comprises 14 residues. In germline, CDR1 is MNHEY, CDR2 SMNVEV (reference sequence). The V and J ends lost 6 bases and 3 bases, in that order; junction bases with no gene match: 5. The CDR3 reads CASRRASGTDTQYF. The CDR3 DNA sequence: TGTGCCAGCAGGCGGGCTAGCGGGACAGATACGCAGTATTTT.

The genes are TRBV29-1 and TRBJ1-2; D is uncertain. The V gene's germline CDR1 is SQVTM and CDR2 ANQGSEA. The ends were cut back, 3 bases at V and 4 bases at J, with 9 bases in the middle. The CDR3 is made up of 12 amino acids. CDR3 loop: CSVDRSLYGYTF. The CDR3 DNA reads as TGCAGCGTTGATCGGTCCCTCTATGGCTACACCTTC. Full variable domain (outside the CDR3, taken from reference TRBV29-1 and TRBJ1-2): SAVISQKPSRDICQRGTSLTIQCQVDSQVTMMFWYRQQPGQSLTLIATANQGSEATYESGFVIDKFPISRPNLTFSTLTVSNMSPEDSSIYLCSVDRSLYGYTFGSGTRLTVV.

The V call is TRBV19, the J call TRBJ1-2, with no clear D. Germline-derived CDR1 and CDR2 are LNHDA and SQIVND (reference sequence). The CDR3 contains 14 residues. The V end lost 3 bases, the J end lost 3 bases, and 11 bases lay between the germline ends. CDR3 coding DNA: TGTGCCAGTAGTATGGTGAGAAAGGACTATGGCTACACCTTC. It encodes CASSMVRKDYGYTF. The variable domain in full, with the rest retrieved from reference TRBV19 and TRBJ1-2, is DGGITQSPKYLFRKEGQNVTLSCEQNLNHDAMYWYRQDPGQGLRLIYYSQIVNDFQKGDIAEGYSVSREKKESFPLTVTSAQKNPTAFYLCASSMVRKDYGYTFGSGTRLTVV.

CDR3: CASSLDAPLHF. The CDR3 region has the DNA TGTGCCAGCAGCTTAGATGCACCCCTCCACTTT. The chain combines TRBV11-2 with TRBJ1-6; unclear D gene. Germline CDR1 and CDR2: SGHAT and FQNNGV. V shed 0 bases and J shed 11 bases, with 2 bases lying between them. The length of the CDR3 is 11 residues.

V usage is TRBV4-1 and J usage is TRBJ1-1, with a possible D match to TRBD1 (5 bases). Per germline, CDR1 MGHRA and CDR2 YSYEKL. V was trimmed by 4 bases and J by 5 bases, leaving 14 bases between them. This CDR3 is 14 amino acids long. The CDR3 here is CASSPPLGQTEAFF. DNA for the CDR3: TGCGCCAGCAGCCCCCCCCTGGGGCAGACTGAAGCTTTCTTT.

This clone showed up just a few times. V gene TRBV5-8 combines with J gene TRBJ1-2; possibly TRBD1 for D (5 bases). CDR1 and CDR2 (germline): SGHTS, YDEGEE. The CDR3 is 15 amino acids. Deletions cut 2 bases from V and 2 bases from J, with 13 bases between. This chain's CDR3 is CASSLLLGENYGYTF. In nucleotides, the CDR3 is TGTGCCAGCAGCTTACTCCTGGGGGAGAACTATGGCTACACCTTC.

The CDR3 DNA reads TGTGCCAGCAGACCCACCGACAGGGGTCGTGAAAAACTGTTTTTT. Protein product: CASRPTDRGREKLFF. The chain is built from TRBV6-6 and TRBJ1-4; 8 bases agree with TRBD1. Germline V gene sequence: CDR1 MNHNY, CDR2 SVGAGI (reference sequence). The V segment lost 6 bases and the J segment 7 bases; nucleotides outside the gene matches: 10. CDR3 length equals 15 residues.

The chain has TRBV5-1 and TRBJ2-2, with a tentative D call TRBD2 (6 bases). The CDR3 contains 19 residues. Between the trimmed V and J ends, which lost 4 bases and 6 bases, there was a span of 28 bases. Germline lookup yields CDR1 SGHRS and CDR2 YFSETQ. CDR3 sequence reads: CASSRWGTPEFGAPGELFF. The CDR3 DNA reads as TGCGCCAGCAGCCGGTGGGGGACTCCGGAGTTCGGGGCTCCCGGGGAGCTGTTTTTT. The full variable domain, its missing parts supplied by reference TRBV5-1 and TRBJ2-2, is KAGVTQTPRYLIKTRGQQVTLSCSPISGHRSVSWYQQTPGQGLQFLFEYFSETQRNKGNFPGRFSGRQFSNSRSEMNVSTLELGDSALYLCASSRWGTPEFGAPGELFFGEGSRLTVL.

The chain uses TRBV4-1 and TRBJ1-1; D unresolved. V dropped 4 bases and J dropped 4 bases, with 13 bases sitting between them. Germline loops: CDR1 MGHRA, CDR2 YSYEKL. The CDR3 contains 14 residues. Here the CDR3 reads CASSPGIVGTEAFF. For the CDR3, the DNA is TGCGCCAGCAGCCCCGGGATCGTGGGCACTGAAGCTTTCTTT.

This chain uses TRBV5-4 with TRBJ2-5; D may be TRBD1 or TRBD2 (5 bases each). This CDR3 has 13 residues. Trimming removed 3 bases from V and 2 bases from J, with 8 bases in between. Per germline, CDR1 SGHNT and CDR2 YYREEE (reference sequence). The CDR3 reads CASSSGGQETQYF. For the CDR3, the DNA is TGTGCCAGCAGCTCTGGGGGTCAAGAGACCCAGTACTTC.

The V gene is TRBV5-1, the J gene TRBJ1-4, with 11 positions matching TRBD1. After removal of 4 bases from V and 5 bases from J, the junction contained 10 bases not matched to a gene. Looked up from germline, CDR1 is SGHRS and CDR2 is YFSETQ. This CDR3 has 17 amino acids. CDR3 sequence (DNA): TGCGCCAGCAGCCAACTCACCGGGACAGGGGGGAATGAAAAACTGTTTTTT. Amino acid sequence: CASSQLTGTGGNEKLFF. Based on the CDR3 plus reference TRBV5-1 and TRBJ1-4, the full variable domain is KAGVTQTPRYLIKTRGQQVTLSCSPISGHRSVSWYQQTPGQGLQFLFEYFSETQRNKGNFPGRFSGRQFSNSRSEMNVSTLELGDSALYLCASSQLTGTGGNEKLFFGSGTQLSVL.

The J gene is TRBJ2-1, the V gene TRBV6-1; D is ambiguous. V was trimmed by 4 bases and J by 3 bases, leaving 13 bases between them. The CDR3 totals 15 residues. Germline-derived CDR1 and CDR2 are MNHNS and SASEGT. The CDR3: CASSARVGLYNEQFF. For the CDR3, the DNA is TGTGCCAGCAGTGCCCGGGTAGGGCTCTACAATGAGCAGTTCTTC.

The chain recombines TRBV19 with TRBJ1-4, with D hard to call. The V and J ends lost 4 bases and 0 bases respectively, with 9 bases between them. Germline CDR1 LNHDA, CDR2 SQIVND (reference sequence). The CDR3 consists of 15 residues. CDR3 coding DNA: TGTGCCAGTAGTAAGCCACAAGCAACTAATGAAAAACTGTTTTTT. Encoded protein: CASSKPQATNEKLFF.

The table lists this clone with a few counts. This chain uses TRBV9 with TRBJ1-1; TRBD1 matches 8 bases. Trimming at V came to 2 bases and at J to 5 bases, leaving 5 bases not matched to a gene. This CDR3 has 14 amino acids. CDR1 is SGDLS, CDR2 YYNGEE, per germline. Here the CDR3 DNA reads TGTGCCAGCAGCGTCGGACAGGGAAAAACTGAAGCTTTCTTT. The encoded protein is CASSVGQGKTEAFF. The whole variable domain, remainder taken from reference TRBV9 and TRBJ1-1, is DSGVTQTPKHLITATGQRVTLRCSPRSGDLSVYWYQQSLDQGLQFLIQYYNGEERAKGNILERFSAQQFPDLHSELNLSSLELGDSALYFCASSVGQGKTEAFFGQGTRLTVV.

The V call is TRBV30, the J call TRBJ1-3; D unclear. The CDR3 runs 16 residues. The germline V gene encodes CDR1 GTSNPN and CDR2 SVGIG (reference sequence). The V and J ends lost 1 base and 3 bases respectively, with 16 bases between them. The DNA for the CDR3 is TGTGCCTGGAGTGGCTGGTCCCATGGGTTTGGAAACACCATATATTTT. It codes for CAWSGWSHGFGNTIYF.

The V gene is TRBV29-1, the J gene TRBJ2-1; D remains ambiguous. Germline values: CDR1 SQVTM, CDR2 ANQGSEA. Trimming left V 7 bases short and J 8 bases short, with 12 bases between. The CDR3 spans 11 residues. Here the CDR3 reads CSGFASYEQFF. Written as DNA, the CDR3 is TGCAGCGGGTTTGCTTCGTATGAGCAGTTCTTC.

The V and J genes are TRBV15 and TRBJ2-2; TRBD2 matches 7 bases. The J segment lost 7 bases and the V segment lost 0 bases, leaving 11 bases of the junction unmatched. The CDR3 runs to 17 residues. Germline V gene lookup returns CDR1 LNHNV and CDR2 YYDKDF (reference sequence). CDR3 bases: TGTGCCACCAGCAGAGATCTGGTGGCGGGAGTTGTCGGGGAGCTGTTTTTT. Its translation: CATSRDLVAGVVGELFF.

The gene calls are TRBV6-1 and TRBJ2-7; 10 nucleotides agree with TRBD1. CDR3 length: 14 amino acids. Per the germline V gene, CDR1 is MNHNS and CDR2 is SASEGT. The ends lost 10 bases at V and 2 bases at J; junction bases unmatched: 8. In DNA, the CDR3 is TGTGCCACCCTAGGGGGACAGGGGACCTACGAGCAGTACTTC. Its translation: CATLGGQGTYEQYF.

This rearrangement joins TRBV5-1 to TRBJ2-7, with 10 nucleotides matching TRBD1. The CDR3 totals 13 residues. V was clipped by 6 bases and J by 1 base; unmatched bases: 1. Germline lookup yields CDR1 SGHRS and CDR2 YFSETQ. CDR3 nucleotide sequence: TGCGCCAGCACGGGACAGGGGTCCTACGAGCAGTACTTC. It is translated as CASTGQGSYEQYF.

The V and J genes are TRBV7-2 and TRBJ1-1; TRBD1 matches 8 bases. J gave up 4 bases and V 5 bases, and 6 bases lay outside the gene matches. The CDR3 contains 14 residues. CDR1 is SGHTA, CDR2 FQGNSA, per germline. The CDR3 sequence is CASSPQGAGTEAFF. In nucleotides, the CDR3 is TGTGCCAGCAGCCCGCAGGGGGCTGGCACTGAAGCTTTCTTT.

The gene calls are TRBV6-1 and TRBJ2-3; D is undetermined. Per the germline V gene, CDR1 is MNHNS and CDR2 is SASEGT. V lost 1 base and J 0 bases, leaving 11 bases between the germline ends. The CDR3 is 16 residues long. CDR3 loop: CASSEEVRSSTDTQYF. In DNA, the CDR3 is TGTGCCAGCAGTGAAGAAGTTCGCAGTAGCACAGATACGCAGTATTTT.

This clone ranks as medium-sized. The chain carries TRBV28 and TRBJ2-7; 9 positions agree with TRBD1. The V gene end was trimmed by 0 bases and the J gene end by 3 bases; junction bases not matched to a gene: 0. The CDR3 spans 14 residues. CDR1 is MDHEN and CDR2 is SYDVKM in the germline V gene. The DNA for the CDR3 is TGTGCCAGCAGTTTATGGACAGGGGGCTACGAGCAGTACTTC. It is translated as CASSLWTGGYEQYF.